The T cell receptor (beta chain) under discussion was sequenced for a study of blood T cell repertoires in COVID-19. Whole-study context: COVID-19 samples, acute and convalescent, were from the United States, Italy and Spain. PBMCs, B-cell-depleted T cells, or T cells were the source of the cDNA or gDNA that made up the material.

The method was immunoSEQ multiplex PCR; TCRdb's version includes in-frame clones alone and lacks a portion of them. The data show some 87,000 clones, around 79% seen once. The trim removed 5 bases at V and 2 bases at J, leaving 11 bases unmatched. The CDR3 contains 16 residues. Germline loops: CDR1 MDHEN, CDR2 SYDVKM. This receptor was identified in a human donor in a cohort sampled during active COVID-19. This chain links TRBV28 with TRBJ1-2, with 7 bases lining up with TRBD1. Sequencing was done on a sample of peripheral blood. This CDR3 is CASSRGIGQENYGYTF. The CDR3 bases are TGTGCCAGCAGTCGCGGAATCGGACAGGAAAACTATGGCTACACCTTC.